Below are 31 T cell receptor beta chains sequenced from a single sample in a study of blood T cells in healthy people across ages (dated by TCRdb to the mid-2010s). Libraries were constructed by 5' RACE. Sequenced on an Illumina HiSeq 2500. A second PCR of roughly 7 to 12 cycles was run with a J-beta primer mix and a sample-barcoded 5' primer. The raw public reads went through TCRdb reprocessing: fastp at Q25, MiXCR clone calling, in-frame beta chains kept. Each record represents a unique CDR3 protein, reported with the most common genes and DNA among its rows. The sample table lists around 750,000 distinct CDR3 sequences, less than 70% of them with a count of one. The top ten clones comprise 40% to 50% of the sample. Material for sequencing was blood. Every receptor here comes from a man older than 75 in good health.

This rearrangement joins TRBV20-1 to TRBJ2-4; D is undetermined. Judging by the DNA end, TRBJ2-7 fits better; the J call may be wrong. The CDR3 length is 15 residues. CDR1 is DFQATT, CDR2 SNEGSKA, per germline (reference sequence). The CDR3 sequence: CSARDDADPLYEQYF. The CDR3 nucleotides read TGCAGTGCTAGAGATGATGCGGACCCGCTCTACGAGCAGTACTTC.

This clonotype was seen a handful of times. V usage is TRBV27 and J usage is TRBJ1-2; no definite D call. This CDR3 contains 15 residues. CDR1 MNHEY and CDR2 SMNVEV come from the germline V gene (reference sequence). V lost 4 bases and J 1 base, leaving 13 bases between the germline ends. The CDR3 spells CASSSGLRGNYGYTF. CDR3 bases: TGTGCCAGCAGTTCGGGTCTCCGTGGTAACTATGGCTACACCTTC.

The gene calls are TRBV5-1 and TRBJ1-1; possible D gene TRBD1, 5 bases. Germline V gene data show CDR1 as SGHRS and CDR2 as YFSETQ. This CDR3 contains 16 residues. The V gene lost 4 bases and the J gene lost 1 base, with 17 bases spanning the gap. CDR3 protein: CASSLGSSGGNTEAFF. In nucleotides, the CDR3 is TGCGCCAGCAGCCTTGGCAGCTCCGGGGGGAACACTGAAGCTTTCTTT.

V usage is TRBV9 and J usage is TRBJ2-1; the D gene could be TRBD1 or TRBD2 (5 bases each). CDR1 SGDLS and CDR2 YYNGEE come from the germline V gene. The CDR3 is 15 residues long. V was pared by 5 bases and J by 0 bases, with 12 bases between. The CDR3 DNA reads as TGTGCCAGCAGAGGGTCCGGGGCCTCCTACAATGAGCAGTTCTTC. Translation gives CASRGSGASYNEQFF.

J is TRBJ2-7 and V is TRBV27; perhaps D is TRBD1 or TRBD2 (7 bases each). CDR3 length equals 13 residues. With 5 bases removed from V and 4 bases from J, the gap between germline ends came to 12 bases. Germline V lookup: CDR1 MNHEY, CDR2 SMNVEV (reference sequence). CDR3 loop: CASSVQGGYEQYF. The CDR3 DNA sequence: TGTGCCAGCAGTGTCCAGGGGGGGTACGAGCAGTACTTC.

The CDR3 coding sequence is TGCAGTGCTAGTTCGAGTTCCAGCTACGAGCAGTACTTC. The encoded protein is CSASSSSSYEQYF. The rearrangement links TRBV20-1 to TRBJ2-4; no reliable D call. The DNA matches TRBJ2-7 better at its end, which makes the J call doubtful. The CDR3 spans 13 residues. The V gene's germline CDR1 is DFQATT and CDR2 SNEGSKA (reference sequence).

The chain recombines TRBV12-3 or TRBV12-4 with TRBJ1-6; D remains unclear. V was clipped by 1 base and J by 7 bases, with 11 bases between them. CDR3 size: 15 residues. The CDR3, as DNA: TGTGCCAGCAGTTTAGGAGGGCGATCGAATTCACCCCTCCACTTT. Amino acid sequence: CASSLGGRSNSPLHF.

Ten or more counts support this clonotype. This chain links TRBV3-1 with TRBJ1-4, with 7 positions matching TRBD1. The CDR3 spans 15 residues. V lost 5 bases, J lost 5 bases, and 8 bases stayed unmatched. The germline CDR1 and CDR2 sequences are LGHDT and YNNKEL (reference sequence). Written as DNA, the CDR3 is TGTGCCAGCAGCGCCCGGGACAGAGGAAATGAAAAACTGTTTTTT. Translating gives CASSARDRGNEKLFF.

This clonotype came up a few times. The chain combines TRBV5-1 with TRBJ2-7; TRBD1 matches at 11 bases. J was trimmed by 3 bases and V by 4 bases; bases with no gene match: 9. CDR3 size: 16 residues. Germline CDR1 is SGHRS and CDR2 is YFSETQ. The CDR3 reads CASSQSAGTGGYEQYF. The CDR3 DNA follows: TGCGCCAGCAGCCAGTCCGCCGGGACAGGGGGCTACGAGCAGTACTTC.

The CDR3 DNA reads TGTGCCAGCAGCGTAGTGCGCGGGGACCTCGTAGATACGCAGTATTTT. Protein sequence: CASSVVRGDLVDTQYF. The chain carries TRBV9 and TRBJ2-3, with D perhaps TRBD2 (6 bases). This CDR3 has 16 amino acids. Trimming removed 0 bases from V and 5 bases from J, with 16 bases in between. Germline loops: CDR1 SGDLS, CDR2 YYNGEE.

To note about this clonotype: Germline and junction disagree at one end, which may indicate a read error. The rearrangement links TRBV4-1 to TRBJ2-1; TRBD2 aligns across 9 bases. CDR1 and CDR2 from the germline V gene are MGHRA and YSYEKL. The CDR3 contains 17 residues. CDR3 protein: CASSQDPAGGLNNEQFF. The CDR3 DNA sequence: TGTGCCAGCAGCCAAGATCCAGCGGGAGGTCTGAACAATGAGCAGTTCTTC.

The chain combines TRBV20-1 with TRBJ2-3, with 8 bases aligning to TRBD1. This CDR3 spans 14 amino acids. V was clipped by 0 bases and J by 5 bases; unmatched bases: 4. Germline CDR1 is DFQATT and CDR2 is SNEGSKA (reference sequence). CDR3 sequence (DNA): TGCAGTGCTAGAGATCCCAGGGGGCAAGATACGCAGTATTTT. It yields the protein CSARDPRGQDTQYF.

The CDR3 DNA is TGTGCCACCAGTCCCACACCCCCAGCTTACAATGAGCAGTTCTTC. Protein sequence: CATSPTPPAYNEQFF. V and J are TRBV24-1 and TRBJ2-1; D ambiguous. The CDR3 is made up of 15 amino acids. Trimming pared 6 bases from V and 4 bases from J, leaving 15 bases between. Per germline, CDR1 KGHDR and CDR2 SFDVKD.

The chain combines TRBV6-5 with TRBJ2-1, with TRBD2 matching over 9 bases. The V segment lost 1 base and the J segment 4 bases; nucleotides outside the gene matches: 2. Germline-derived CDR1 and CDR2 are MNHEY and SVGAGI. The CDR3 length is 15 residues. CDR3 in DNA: TGTGCCAGCAGTTACTTTGCGGGAGGGTACAATGAGCAGTTCTTC. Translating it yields CASSYFAGGYNEQFF.

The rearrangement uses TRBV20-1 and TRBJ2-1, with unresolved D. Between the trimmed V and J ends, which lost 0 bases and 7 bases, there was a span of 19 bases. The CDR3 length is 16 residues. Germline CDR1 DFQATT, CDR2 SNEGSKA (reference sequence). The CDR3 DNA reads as TGCAGTGCTAGAGATCTCTCCAGCGCGACGCGGAATGAGCAGTTCTTC. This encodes CSARDLSSATRNEQFF.

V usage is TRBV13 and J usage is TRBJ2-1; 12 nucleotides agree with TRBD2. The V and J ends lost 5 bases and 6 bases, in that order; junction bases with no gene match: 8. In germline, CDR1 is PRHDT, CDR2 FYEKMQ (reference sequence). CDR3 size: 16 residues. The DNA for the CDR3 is TGTGCCAGCAGCGTAAGACTAGCGGGAGAGATCAATGAGCAGTTCTTC. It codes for CASSVRLAGEINEQFF. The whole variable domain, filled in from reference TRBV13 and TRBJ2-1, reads AAGVIQSPRHLIKEKRETATLKCYPIPRHDTVYWYQQGPGQDPQFLISFYEKMQSDKGSIPDRFSAQQFSDYHSELNMSSLELGDSALYFCASSVRLAGEINEQFFGPGTRLTVL.

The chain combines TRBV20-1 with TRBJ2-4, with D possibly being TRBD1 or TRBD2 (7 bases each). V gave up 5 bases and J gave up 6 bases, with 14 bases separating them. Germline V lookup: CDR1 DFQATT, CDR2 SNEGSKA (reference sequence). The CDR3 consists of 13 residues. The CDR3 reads CSAGGGGGNIQYF. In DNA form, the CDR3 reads TGCAGTGCTGGGGGAGGGGGCGGAAACATTCAGTACTTC.

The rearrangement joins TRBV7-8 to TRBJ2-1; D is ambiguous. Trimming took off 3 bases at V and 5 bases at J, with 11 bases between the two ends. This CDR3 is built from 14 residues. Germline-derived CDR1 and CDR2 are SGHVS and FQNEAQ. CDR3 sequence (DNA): TGTGCCAGCAGCTTCGGCCCCAACCACAATGAGCAGTTCTTC. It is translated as CASSFGPNHNEQFF.

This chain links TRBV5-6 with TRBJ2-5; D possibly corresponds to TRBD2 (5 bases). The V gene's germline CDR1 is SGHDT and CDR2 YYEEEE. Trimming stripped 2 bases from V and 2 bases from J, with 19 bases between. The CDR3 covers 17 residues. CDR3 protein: CASSFLGGLGVQETQYF. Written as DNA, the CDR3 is TGTGCCAGCAGCTTCCTCGGAGGCCTCGGCGTACAAGAGACCCAGTACTTC.

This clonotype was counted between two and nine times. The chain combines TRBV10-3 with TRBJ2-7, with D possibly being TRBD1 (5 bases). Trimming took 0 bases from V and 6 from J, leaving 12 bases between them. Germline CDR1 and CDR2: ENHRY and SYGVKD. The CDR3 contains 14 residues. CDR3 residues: CAISESGQGSEQYF. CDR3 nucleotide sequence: TGTGCCATCAGTGAGTCTGGGCAGGGAAGCGAGCAGTACTTC.

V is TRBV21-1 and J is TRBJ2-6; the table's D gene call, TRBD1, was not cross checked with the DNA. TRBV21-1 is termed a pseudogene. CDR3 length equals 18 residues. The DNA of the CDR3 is TGTGCCAGCAGCGTCCGGGACAGGGACCCCCGCTGGGCCAACGTCCTGACTTTC. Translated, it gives CASSVRDRDPRWANVLTF.

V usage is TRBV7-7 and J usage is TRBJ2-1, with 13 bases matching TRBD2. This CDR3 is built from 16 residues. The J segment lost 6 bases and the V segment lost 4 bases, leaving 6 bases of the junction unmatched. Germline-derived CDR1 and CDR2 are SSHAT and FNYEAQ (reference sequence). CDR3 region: CASSSGLAGAVNEQFF. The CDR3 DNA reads TGTGCCAGCAGCTCCGGACTAGCGGGAGCGGTCAATGAGCAGTTCTTC.

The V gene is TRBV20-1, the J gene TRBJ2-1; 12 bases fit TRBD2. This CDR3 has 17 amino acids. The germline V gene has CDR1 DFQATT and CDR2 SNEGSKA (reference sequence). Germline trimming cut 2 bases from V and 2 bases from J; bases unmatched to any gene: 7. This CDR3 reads CSARQASGRAAYNEQFF. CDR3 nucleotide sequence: TGCAGTGCTAGACAGGCTAGCGGGAGGGCCGCCTACAATGAGCAGTTCTTC.

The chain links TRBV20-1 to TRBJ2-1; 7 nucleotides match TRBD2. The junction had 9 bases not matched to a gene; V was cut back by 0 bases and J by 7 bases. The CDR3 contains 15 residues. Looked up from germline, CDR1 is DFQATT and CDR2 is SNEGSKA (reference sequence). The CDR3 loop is CSARDQPGGVNEQFF. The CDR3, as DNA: TGCAGTGCTAGAGATCAACCGGGAGGAGTTAATGAGCAGTTCTTC.

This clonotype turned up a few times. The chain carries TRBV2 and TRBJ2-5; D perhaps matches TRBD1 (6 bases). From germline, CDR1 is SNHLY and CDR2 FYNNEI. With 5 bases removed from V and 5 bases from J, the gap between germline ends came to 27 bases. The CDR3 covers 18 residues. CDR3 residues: CASSFTGMQRYQGETQYF. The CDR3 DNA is TGTGCCAGCAGTTTTACCGGGATGCAGAGGTACCAGGGGGAGACCCAGTACTTC.

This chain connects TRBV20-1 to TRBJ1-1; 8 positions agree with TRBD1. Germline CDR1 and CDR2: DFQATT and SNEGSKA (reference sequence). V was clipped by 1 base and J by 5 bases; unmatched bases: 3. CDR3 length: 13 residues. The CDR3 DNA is TGCAGTGCTAGAGCAGGGGGCAAGACTGAAGCTTTCTTT. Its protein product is CSARAGGKTEAFF.

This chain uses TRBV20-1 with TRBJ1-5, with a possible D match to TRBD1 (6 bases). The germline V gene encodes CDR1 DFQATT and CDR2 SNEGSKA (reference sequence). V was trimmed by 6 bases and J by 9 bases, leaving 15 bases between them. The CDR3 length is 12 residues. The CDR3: CSAGGGGRPQHF. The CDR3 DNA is TGCAGTGCCGGCGGCGGGGGCCGGCCCCAGCATTTT.

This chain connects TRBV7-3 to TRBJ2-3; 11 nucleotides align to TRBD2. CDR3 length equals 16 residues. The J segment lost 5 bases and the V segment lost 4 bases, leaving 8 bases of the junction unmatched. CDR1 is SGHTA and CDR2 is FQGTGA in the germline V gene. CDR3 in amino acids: CASSSGLAETGDTQYF. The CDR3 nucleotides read TGTGCCAGCAGCTCGGGACTAGCGGAAACCGGAGATACGCAGTATTTT.

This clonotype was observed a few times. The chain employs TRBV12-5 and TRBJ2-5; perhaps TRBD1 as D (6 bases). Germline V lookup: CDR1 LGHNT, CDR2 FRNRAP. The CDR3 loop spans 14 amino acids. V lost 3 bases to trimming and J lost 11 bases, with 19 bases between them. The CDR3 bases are TGTGCTAGTGGTTTCCTGACAGGAAACAATGAGCAGTACTTC. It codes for CASGFLTGNNEQYF.

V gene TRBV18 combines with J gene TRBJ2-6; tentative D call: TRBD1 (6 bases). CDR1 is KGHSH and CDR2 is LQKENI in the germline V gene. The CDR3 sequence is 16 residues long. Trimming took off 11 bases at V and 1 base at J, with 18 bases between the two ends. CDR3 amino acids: CAERDTKESGANVLTF. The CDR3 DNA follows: TGTGCCGAGAGGGACACTAAGGAGTCTGGGGCCAACGTCCTGACTTTC.

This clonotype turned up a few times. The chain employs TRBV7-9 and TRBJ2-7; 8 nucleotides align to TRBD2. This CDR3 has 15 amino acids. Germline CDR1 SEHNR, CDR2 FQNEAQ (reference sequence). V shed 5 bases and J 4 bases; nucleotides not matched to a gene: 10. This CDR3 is CASSPGWREDYEQYF. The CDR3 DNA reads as TGTGCCAGCAGCCCCGGCTGGCGGGAGGATTACGAGCAGTACTTC.